A single sample gave rise to the 26 T cell receptor beta chains below, sequenced in a study of T cells in Graves' hyperthyroidism and ophthalmopathy. RNA transcripts served as the template for amplifying TCR beta CDR3 regions. When the TCR CDR3 underwent first-round RT-PCR, the HTBI primer set was used. TCRdb analysed the multiplex PCR reads with MiXCR anew, one entry per CDR3 protein. The sample includes under 250,000 distinct CDR3 sequences, about a sixth seen only once; the top ten take about 50%. The sequencing sample was made of blood. All receptors come from a woman in her forties or fifties with Graves' hyperthyroidism.

CDR3 nucleotide sequence: TGCGCCAGCAGCCAAGATGAGCTAACTGGAAACACCATATATTTT. Encoded protein: CASSQDELTGNTIYF. The rearrangement joins TRBV4-1 to TRBJ1-3; D remains ambiguous. Germline loops: CDR1 MGHRA, CDR2 YSYEKL. The germline V and J ends were trimmed by 0 bases and 2 bases, with 8 bases remaining between them. The CDR3 contains 15 residues.

This clonotype turned up a few times. V is TRBV5-1 and J is TRBJ1-6; D is ambiguous. Trimming left V 4 bases short and J 7 bases short, with 12 bases between. CDR1 and CDR2 from the germline V gene are SGHRS and YFSETQ. This CDR3 has 14 amino acids. CDR3 bases: TGCGCCAGCAGCATAGGGTCCCGCAATTCACCCCTCCACTTT. Residues: CASSIGSRNSPLHF.

This clonotype came up many times. The chain recombines TRBV30 with TRBJ1-1; D call uncertain. The CDR3 is 11 amino acids. V lost 3 bases and J lost 4, with 6 bases in between. The V gene's germline CDR1 is GTSNPN and CDR2 SVGIG (reference sequence). CDR3 DNA sequence: TGTGCCTGGAGGTTTAGCACTGAAGCTTTCTTT. This sequence encodes CAWRFSTEAFF.

This clonotype was detected many times. The rearrangement joins TRBV29-1 to TRBJ2-5; D uncertain. The length of the CDR3 is 11 residues. The germline V gene has CDR1 SQVTM and CDR2 ANQGSEA. The V end lost 4 bases, the J end lost 1 base, and 4 bases lay between the germline ends. The DNA of the CDR3 is TGCAGCGTTGCGGTCCAAGAGACCCAGTACTTC. This encodes CSVAVQETQYF.

This clonotype showed up many times. The chain has TRBV6-1 and TRBJ1-5, with D possibly TRBD1 on 6 matching bases. Trimming shortened V by 5 bases and J by 1 base, and 12 bases separated the two germline ends. Germline CDR1 is MNHNS and CDR2 is SASEGT. The CDR3 consists of 15 residues. CDR3 region: CASSPGDRSNQPQHF. The CDR3 nucleotides are TGTGCCAGCAGTCCAGGGGATAGGAGCAATCAGCCCCAGCATTTT.

This clonotype was recorded many times. This sequence joins TRBV7-9 and TRBJ2-1; TRBD2 matches 13 bases. Germline V lookup: CDR1 SEHNR, CDR2 FQNEAQ (reference sequence). CDR3 length: 15 amino acids. With V trimmed by 4 bases and J by 8 bases, 5 bases remained unmatched. The CDR3 is CASSSRLAGGHEQFF. The CDR3 bases are TGTGCCAGCAGCTCTAGACTAGCGGGAGGCCATGAGCAGTTCTTC. The full variable domain, in which reference TRBV7-9 and TRBJ2-1 provide the parts outside the CDR3, is DTGVSQNPRHKITKRGQNVTFRCDPISEHNRLYWYRQTLGQGPEFLTYFQNEAQLEKSRLLSDRFSAERPKGSFSTLEIQRTEQGDSAMYLCASSSRLAGGHEQFFGPGTRLTVL.

This clonotype has a handful of counts. In DNA, the CDR3 is TGTGCCAGCAGCTCGGGACAGGGTATCTCTGGGGCCAACGTCCTGACTTTC. Translated, it gives CASSSGQGISGANVLTF. This chain uses TRBV5-4 with TRBJ2-6; TRBD1 matches 9 bases. Germline V gives CDR1 SGHNT, CDR2 YYREEE (reference sequence). The V gene end was trimmed by 3 bases and the J gene end by 0 bases; junction bases not matched to a gene: 4. The CDR3 has 17 residues.

This rearrangement joins TRBV2 to TRBJ2-7; D gene unclear. The length of the CDR3 is 15 residues. Looked up from germline, CDR1 is SNHLY and CDR2 is FYNNEI. The V gene lost 3 bases and the J gene lost 7 bases, with 19 bases spanning the gap. CDR3 DNA: TGTGCCAGCAGTGACTCGGCAGGAAGACTTGGAGAGCAGTACTTC. Encoded protein: CASSDSAGRLGEQYF.

This chain uses TRBV28 with TRBJ2-1; 8 bases align to TRBD2. Germline-derived CDR1 and CDR2 are MDHEN and SYDVKM. The CDR3 is 15 amino acids. With 0 bases clipped from V and 4 bases from J, the junction kept 2 bases outside the gene matches. DNA of the CDR3: TGTGCCAGCAGTTTATGGGCGGGAGGATACAATGAGCAGTTCTTC. It codes for CASSLWAGGYNEQFF.

The table lists this clonotype with many counts. The CDR3 region is CAISPYRDDGYTF. CDR3 in DNA: TGTGCCATCTCCCCCTACAGGGACGATGGCTACACCTTC. The V gene is TRBV10-3, the J gene TRBJ1-2, with TRBD1 as a possible D gene (6 bases). The CDR3 totals 13 residues. CDR1 is ENHRY, CDR2 SYGVKD, per germline. V gave up 8 bases and J gave up 6 bases, with 16 bases separating them.

This clonotype was recorded at least ten times. This chain uses TRBV11-2 with TRBJ2-5; 9 nucleotides line up with TRBD2. This CDR3 contains 15 residues. CDR1 SGHAT and CDR2 FQNNGV come from the germline V gene. The V gene end was trimmed by 1 base and the J gene end by 5 bases; junction bases not matched to a gene: 5. Here the CDR3 reads CASSLATSGGETQYF. CDR3 coding DNA: TGTGCCAGCAGCTTAGCGACTAGCGGTGGGGAGACCCAGTACTTC.

This clonotype came up many times. The genes are TRBV10-3 and TRBJ1-1, with unresolved D. The V end was cut by 3 bases, the J end by 6 bases, with 8 bases between. The CDR3 has 12 amino acids. Germline loops: CDR1 ENHRY, CDR2 SYGVKD. CDR3 residues: CAISDRVAEAFF. The CDR3 nucleotides read TGTGCCATCAGTGATAGAGTCGCTGAAGCTTTCTTT.

This clonotype has a handful of counts. The rearrangement joins TRBV27 to TRBJ2-5; 7 nucleotides line up with TRBD2. The CDR3 sequence is 15 residues long. J gave up 1 base and V 4 bases, and 6 bases lay outside the gene matches. Germline CDR1 is MNHEY and CDR2 is SMNVEV (reference sequence). CDR3 bases: TGTGCCAGCAGTTCCGGAGCGGGACTCCAAGAGACCCAGTACTTC. Encoded protein: CASSSGAGLQETQYF.

This clonotype has a count of ten or more. The V gene is TRBV4-1, the J gene TRBJ2-7; the D gene is possibly TRBD1 (7 bases). Per the germline V gene, CDR1 is MGHRA and CDR2 is YSYEKL. The CDR3 loop spans 13 amino acids. Between the trimmed V and J ends, which lost 4 bases and 2 bases, there was a span of 9 bases. This CDR3 is CASSPGGPYEQYF. The CDR3 nucleotides read TGCGCCAGCAGCCCAGGGGGGCCCTACGAGCAGTACTTC.

There are many counts of this clonotype. The chain has TRBV11-3 and TRBJ2-1, with 14 bases matching TRBD2. Per the germline V gene, CDR1 is SGHNT and CDR2 is YENEEA. The junction had 2 bases not matched to a gene; V was cut back by 7 bases and J by 0 bases. This CDR3 is built from 16 residues. For the CDR3, the DNA is TGTGCCAGCATGGGGACTAGCGGGAGCTCCTACAATGAGCAGTTCTTC. Encoded protein: CASMGTSGSSYNEQFF.

This clonotype was seen a single time. This sequence joins TRBV9 and TRBJ2-3, with 11 positions matching TRBD2. CDR1 and CDR2 (germline): SGDLS, YYNGEE. This CDR3 comprises 19 residues. Losses at the gene ends were 0 bases for V and 2 bases for J; bases not matched to a gene: 11. The CDR3 protein is CASSVELAGESRLTDTQYF. The CDR3 nucleotides are TGTGCCAGCAGCGTAGAACTAGCGGGAGAGTCGAGACTCACAGATACGCAGTATTTT.

This clonotype has a count of ten or more. V and J are TRBV24-1 and TRBJ2-7, with TRBD1 matching over 9 bases. V lost 4 bases, J lost 7 bases, and 4 bases stayed unmatched. The CDR3 length is 13 residues. The germline gives CDR1 KGHDR, CDR2 SFDVKD. CDR3 DNA: TGTGCCACCAGTGACGGACAGGGGTATGAGCAGTACTTC. It translates to CATSDGQGYEQYF.

V gene TRBV4-2 combines with J gene TRBJ1-1; D unclear. Trimming cost V 0 bases and J 5 bases, with 19 bases left between them. The CDR3 consists of 17 residues. The V gene's germline CDR1 is LGHNA and CDR2 YNFKEQ. CDR3 protein: CASSQDLKSTKRTEAFF. CDR3 in DNA: TGTGCCAGCAGCCAAGATCTGAAGTCGACGAAGCGGACTGAAGCTTTCTTT.

Only a few counts were recorded for this clonotype. This may be a read error, as it is one base from a much larger clone. CDR3 in amino acids: CASSIPGQGNYGYTF. The CDR3 DNA is TGTGCCAGCAGTATCCCGGGACAGGGGAACTATGGCTACACCTTC. The chain combines TRBV28 with TRBJ1-2, with TRBD1 matching 10 bases. The V gene end was trimmed by 5 bases and the J gene end by 2 bases; junction bases not matched to a gene: 5. From germline, CDR1 is MDHEN and CDR2 SYDVKM. This CDR3 contains 15 residues.

This clonotype has a count of ten or more. The V gene is TRBV2, the J gene TRBJ1-5; the D gene is possibly TRBD1 (6 bases). V lost 6 bases and J 2 bases, leaving 11 bases between the germline ends. Germline lookup yields CDR1 SNHLY and CDR2 FYNNEI. The CDR3 runs 14 residues. The CDR3 DNA follows: TGTGCCAGCAGCCTGAGACAGGGCAATCAGCCCCAGCATTTT. Translating it yields CASSLRQGNQPQHF.

This clonotype was recorded many times. The chain joins TRBV28 to TRBJ1-5; TRBD1 agrees at 7 bases. CDR3 length equals 15 residues. V shed 1 base, J shed 4 bases, and the junction held 4 bases outside the gene matches. Germline CDR1 reads MDHEN; CDR2 reads SYDVKM. The CDR3 DNA is TGTGCCAGCAGTTTATTTCCAGGGGGAAATCAGCCCCAGCATTTT. Translated: CASSLFPGGNQPQHF.

Many counts were recorded for this clonotype. The V gene is TRBV13, the J gene TRBJ1-1; D possibly corresponds to TRBD1 (5 bases). Germline-derived CDR1 and CDR2 are PRHDT and FYEKMQ (reference sequence). V shed 4 bases and J shed 7 bases, with 13 bases lying between them. The CDR3 runs 13 residues. For the CDR3, the DNA is TGTGCCAGCAGCTCCGCGGGGAGGGGTGAAGCTTTCTTT. Its protein is CASSSAGRGEAFF. Filled out from reference TRBV13 and TRBJ1-1, the complete variable domain reads AAGVIQSPRHLIKEKRETATLKCYPIPRHDTVYWYQQGPGQDPQFLISFYEKMQSDKGSIPDRFSAQQFSDYHSELNMSSLELGDSALYFCASSSAGRGEAFFGQGTRLTVV.

There are many counts of this clonotype. The J gene is TRBJ1-2, the V gene TRBV20-1; D unresolved. Trimming stripped 6 bases from V and 3 bases from J, with 8 bases between. The CDR3 is 11 amino acids. Germline assignment: CDR1 DFQATT and CDR2 SNEGSKA (reference sequence). The CDR3 loop is CSADPDYGYTF. Written as DNA, the CDR3 is TGCAGTGCCGACCCTGACTATGGCTACACCTTC.

This clonotype was picked up many times. The V gene is TRBV11-1, the J gene TRBJ1-1, with D hard to call. CDR1 is SGHAT and CDR2 is FQDESV in the germline V gene (reference sequence). The CDR3 spans 13 residues. Trimming took off 2 bases at V and 5 bases at J, with 9 bases between the two ends. The DNA of the CDR3 is TGTGCCAGCAGCTTAATCGTCCGGACTGAAGCTTTCTTT. Residues: CASSLIVRTEAFF. Combining the CDR3 with reference TRBV11-1 and TRBJ1-1 gives the whole variable domain EAEVAQSPRYKITEKSQAVAFWCDPISGHATLYWYRQILGQGPELLVQFQDESVVDDSQLPKDRFSAERLKGVDSTLKIQPAELGDSAMYLCASSLIVRTEAFFGQGTRLTVV.

This clonotype has ten or more counts. The CDR3 reads CASSSSGGTDTQYF. CDR3 bases: TGTGCCAGCAGTTCTTCCGGAGGCACAGATACGCAGTATTTT. This rearrangement joins TRBV12-3 or TRBV12-4 to TRBJ2-3, with D uncertain. The CDR3 totals 14 residues. V was cut by 4 bases and J by 1 base, with 9 bases left in between.

The CDR3 reads CASRRSRASSTDTQYF. CDR3 nucleotides: TGTGCCAGCAGACGATCTAGGGCATCTAGCACAGATACGCAGTATTTT. This chain connects TRBV27 to TRBJ2-3; the D is unclear. CDR3 size: 16 residues. The germline V gene has CDR1 MNHEY and CDR2 SMNVEV (reference sequence). V gave up 6 bases and J gave up 0 bases, with 16 bases separating them.